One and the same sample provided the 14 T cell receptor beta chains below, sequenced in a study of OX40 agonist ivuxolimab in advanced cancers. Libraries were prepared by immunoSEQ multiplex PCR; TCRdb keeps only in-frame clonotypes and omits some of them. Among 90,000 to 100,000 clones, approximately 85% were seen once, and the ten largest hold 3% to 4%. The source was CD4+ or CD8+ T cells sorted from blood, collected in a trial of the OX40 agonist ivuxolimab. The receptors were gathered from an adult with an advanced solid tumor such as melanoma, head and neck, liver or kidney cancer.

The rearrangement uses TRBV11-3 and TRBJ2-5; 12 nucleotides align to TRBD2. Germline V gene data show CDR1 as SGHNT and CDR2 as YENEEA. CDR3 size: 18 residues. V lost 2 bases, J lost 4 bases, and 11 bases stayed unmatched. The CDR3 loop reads CASSLMASGRAIVETQYF. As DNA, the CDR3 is TGTGCCAGCAGCTTAATGGCTAGCGGGAGGGCTATTGTAGAGACCCAGTACTTC.

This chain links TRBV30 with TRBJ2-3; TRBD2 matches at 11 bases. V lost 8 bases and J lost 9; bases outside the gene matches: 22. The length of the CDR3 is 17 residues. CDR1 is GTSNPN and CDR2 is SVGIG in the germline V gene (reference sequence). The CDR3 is CAGPQKGLAAPPRTQYF. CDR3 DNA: TGTGCCGGTCCTCAAAAGGGACTAGCGGCCCCCCCCCGCACGCAGTATTTT.

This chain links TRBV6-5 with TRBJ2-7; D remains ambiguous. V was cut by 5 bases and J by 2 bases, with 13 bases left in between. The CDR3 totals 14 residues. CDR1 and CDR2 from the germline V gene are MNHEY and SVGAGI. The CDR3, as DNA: TGTGCCAGCAGTCCATCGACCAACCCCTACGAGCAGTACTTC. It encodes CASSPSTNPYEQYF.

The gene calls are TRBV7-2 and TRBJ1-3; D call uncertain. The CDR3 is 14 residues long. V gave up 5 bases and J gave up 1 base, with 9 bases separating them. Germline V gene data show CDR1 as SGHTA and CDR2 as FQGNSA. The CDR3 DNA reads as TGTGCCAGCAGCCGATTGGGGTCTGGAAACACCATATATTTT. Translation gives CASSRLGSGNTIYF.

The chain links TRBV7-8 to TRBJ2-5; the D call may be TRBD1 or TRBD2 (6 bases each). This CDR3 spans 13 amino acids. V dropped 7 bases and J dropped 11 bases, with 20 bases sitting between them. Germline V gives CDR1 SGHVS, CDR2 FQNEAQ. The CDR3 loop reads CASTLGGQSLQYF. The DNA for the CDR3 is TGTGCCAGCACCCTAGGGGGGCAGAGTTTGCAGTACTTC.

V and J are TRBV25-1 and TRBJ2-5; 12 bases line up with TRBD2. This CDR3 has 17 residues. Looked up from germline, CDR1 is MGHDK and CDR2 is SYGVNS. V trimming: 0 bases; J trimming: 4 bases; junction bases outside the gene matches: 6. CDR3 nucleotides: TGTGCCAGCAGTGAATATAGGGGACTAGCGGGCGGAGAGACCCAGTACTTC. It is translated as CASSEYRGLAGGETQYF.

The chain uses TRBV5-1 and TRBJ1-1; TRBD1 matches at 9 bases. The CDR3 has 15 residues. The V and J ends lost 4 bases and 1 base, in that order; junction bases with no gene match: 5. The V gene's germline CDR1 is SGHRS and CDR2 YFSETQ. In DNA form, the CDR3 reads TGCGCCAGCAGCCAACAGGGGGCGAGGAACACTGAAGCTTTCTTT. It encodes CASSQQGARNTEAFF.

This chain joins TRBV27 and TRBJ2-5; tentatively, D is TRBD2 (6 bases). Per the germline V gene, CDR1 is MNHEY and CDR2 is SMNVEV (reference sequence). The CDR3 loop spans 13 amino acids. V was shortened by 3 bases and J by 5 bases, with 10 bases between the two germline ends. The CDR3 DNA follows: TGTGCCAGCAGTTTTCAGGCGGGGGAGACCCAGTACTTC. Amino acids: CASSFQAGETQYF.

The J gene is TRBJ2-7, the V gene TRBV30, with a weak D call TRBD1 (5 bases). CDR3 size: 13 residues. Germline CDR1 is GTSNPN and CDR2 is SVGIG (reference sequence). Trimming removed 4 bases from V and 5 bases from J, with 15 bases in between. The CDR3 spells CAWTDGRVDEQYF. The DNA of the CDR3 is TGTGCCTGGACAGATGGCAGGGTCGACGAGCAGTACTTC.

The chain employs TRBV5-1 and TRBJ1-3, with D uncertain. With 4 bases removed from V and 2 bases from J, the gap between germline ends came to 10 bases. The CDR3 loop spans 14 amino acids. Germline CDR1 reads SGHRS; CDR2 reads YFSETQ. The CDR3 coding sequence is TGCGCCAGCAGCAATGGCAACACTGGAAACACCATATATTTT. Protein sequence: CASSNGNTGNTIYF.

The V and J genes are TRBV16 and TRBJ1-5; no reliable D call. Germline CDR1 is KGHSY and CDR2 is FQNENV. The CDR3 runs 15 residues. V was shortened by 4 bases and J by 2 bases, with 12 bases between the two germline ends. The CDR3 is CASSLTVAGNQPQHF. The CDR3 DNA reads TGTGCCAGCAGCCTAACAGTTGCGGGCAATCAGCCCCAGCATTTT.

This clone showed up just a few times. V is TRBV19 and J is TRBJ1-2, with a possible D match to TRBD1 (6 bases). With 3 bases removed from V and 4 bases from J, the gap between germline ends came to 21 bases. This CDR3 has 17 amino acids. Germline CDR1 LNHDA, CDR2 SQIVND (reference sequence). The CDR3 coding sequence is TGTGCCAGTAGTATCGGTACGGGGGGCGTTGGGGGCTATGGCTACACCTTC. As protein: CASSIGTGGVGGYGYTF.

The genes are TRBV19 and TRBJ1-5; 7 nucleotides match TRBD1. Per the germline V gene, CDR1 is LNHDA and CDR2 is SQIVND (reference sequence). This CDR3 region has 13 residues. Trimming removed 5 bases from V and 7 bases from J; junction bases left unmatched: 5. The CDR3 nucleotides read TGTGCCAGTAGTTACCAGGGGGTGCAGCCCCAGCATTTT. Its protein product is CASSYQGVQPQHF.

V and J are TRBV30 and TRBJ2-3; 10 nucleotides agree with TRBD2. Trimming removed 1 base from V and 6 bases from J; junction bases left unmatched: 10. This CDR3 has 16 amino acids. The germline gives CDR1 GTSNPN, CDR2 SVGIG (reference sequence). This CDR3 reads CAWSGEAGGISDTQYF. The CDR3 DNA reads TGTGCCTGGAGTGGAGAAGCGGGAGGGATCAGCGATACGCAGTATTTT.